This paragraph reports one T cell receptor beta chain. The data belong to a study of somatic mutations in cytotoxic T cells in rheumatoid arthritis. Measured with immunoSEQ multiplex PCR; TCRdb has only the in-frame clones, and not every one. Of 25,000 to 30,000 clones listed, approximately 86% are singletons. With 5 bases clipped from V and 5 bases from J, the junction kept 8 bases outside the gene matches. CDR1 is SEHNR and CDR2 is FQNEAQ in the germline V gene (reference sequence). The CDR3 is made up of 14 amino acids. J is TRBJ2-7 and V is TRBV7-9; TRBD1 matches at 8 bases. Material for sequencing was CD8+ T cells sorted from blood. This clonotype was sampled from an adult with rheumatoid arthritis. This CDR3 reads CASSPLTGADEQYF. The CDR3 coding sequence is TGTGCCAGCAGCCCCTTGACAGGGGCGGACGAGCAGTACTTC. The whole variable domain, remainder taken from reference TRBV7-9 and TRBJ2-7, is DTGVSQNPRHKITKRGQNVTFRCDPISEHNRLYWYRQTLGQGPEFLTYFQNEAQLEKSRLLSDRFSAERPKGSFSTLEIQRTEQGDSAMYLCASSPLTGADEQYFGPGTRLTVT.